Detailed here is one TCR beta chain. Its matching antigen is unknown. Germline trimming cut 6 bases from V and 10 bases from J; bases unmatched to any gene: 17. Looked up from germline, CDR1 is MDHEN and CDR2 is SYDVKM. The CDR3 consists of 15 residues. Sequencing of the DNA from cultured CD4+ T cells was carried out with the Oncomine TCR Beta short-read assay. TCRdb processed the PCR reads anew with MiXCR; each CDR3 protein has one entry. The data hold about 18,000 distinct CDR3 sequences, with roughly 65% observed a single time. The source of the sample is a study of vaccination and CD4 T cells after COVID-19. Study as a whole: Blood was drawn a median roughly 66 days post second dose, range 14 to 241.

The treatment is: 10-day PBMC culture with coronavirus spike peptide pools or control peptides (ViraFEST assay). V usage is TRBV28 and J usage is TRBJ1-1, with TRBD1 matching over 7 bases. The sequenced material came from CD4+ T cells from blood, cultured in vitro. The clonotype was recovered from a human donor who had recovered from COVID-19. CDR3 coding DNA: TGTGCCAGCAGCCCCCCCGCAGGGGGGTTTTTAGCAGCTTTCTTT. As protein: CASSPPAGGFLAAFF.